The text below deals with one T cell receptor beta chain. Per the germline V gene, CDR1 is GTSNPN and CDR2 is SVGIG (reference sequence). The CDR3 has 12 amino acids. Trimming left V 1 base short and J 1 base short, with 5 bases between. This sample is part of a study of blood T cell repertoires in COVID-19. Sequenced by immunoSEQ multiplex PCR; TCRdb stores in-frame clones only, minus some. Of hundreds of thousands of clones listed, around nine tenths are singletons. The J gene is TRBJ2-7, the V gene TRBV30; D unresolved. The material sequenced was peripheral blood. This receptor was obtained from a woman aged 70-85 years with COVID-19, enrolled during active disease. The CDR3 bases are TGTGCCTGGAGTGACGAGTCCTACGAGCAGTACTTC. Protein: CAWSDESYEQYF.